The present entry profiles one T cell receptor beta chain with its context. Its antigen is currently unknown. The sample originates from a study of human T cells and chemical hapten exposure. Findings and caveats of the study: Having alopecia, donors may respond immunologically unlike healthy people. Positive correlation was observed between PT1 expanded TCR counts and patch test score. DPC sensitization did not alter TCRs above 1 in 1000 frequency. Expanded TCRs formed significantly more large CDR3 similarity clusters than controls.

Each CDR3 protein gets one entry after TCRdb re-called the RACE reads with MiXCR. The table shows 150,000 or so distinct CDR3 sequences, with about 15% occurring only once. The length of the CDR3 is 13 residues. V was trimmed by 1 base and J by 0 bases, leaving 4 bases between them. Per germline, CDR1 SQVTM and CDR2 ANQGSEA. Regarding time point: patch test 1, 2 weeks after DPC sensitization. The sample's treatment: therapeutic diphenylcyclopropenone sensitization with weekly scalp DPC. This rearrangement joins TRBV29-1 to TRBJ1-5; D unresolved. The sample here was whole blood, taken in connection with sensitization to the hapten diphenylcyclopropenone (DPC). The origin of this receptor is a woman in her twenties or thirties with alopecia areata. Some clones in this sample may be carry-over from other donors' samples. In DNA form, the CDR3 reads TGCAGCGTTGAAGTCTCTAGCAATCAGCCCCAGCATTTT. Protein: CSVEVSSNQPQHF. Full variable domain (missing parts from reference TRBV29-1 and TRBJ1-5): SAVISQKPSRDICQRGTSLTIQCQVDSQVTMMFWYRQQPGQSLTLIATANQGSEATYESGFVIDKFPISRPNLTFSTLTVSNMSPEDSSIYLCSVEVSSNQPQHFGDGTRLSIL.